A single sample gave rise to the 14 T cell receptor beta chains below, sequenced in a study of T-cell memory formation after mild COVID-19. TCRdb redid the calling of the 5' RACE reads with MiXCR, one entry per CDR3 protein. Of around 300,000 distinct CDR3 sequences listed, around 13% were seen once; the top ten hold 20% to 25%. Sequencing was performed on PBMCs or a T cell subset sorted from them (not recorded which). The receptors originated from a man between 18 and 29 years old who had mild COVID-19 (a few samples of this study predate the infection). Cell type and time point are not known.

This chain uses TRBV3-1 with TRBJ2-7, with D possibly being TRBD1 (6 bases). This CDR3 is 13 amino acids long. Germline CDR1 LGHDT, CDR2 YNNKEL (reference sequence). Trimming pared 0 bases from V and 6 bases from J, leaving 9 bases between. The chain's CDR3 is CASSQEGQGEQYV. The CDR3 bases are TGTGCCAGCAGCCAAGAGGGACAAGGCGAGCAGTACGTC.

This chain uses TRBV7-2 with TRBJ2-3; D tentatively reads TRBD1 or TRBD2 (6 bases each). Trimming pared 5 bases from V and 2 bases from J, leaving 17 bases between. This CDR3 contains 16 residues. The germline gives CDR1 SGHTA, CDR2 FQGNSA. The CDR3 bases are TGTGCCAGCAGCCCGGGGGCATCCTGGATCACAGATACGCAGTATTTT. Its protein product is CASSPGASWITDTQYF.

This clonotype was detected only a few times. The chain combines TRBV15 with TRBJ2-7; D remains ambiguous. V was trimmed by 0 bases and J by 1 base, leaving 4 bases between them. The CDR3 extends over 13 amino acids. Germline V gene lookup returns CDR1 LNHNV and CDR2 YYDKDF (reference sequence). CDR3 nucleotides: TGTGCCACCAGCAGAGACTGGTCCTACGAGCAGTACTTC. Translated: CATSRDWSYEQYF.

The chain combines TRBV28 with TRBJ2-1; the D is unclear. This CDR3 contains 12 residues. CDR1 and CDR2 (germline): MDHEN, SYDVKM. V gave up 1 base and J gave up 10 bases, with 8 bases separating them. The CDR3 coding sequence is TGTGCCAGCAGTTTATCCCCCGGCGAGCAGTTCTTC. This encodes CASSLSPGEQFF.

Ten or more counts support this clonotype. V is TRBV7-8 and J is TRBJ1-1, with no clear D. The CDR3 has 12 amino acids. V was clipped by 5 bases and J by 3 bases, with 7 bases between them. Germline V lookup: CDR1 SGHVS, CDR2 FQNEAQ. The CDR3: CASSPMDTEAFF. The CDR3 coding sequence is TGTGCCAGCAGCCCAATGGACACTGAAGCTTTCTTT.

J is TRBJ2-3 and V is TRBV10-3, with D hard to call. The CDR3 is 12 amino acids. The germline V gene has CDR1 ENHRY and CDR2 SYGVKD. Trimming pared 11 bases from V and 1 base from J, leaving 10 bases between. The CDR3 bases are TGTGCCTCGGCGGACCGCACAGATACGCAGTATTTT. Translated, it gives CASADRTDTQYF.

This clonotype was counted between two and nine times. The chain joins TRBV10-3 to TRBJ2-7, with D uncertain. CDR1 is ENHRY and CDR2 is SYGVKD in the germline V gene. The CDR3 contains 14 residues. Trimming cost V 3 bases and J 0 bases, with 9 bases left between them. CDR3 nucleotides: TGTGCCATCAGTGACAGGTCCCGCTCCTACGAGCAGTACTTC. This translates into CAISDRSRSYEQYF.

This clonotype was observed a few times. CDR3 protein: CASSHSGSVNTEAFF. The CDR3 region has the DNA TGCGCCAGCAGCCATAGCGGCAGCGTCAACACTGAAGCTTTCTTT. This chain links TRBV4-3 with TRBJ1-1, with D uncertain. The V and J ends lost 3 bases and 2 bases respectively, with 13 bases between them. This CDR3 has 15 amino acids. Germline V lookup: CDR1 LGHNA, CDR2 YSLEER.

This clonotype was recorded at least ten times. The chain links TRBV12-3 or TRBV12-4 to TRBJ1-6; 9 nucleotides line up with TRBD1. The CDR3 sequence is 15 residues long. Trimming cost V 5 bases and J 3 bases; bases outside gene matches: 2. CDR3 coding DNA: TGTGCCAGCAGTCCGGGACAGGGCTATAATTCACCCCTCCACTTT. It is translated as CASSPGQGYNSPLHF.

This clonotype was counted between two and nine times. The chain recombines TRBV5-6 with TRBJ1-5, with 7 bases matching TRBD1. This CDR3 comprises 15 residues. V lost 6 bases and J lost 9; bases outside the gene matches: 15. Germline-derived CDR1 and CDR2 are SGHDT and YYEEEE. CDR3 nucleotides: TGTGCCAGCAACAAAGCTCCGGACAGGCGCACGCCCCAGCATTTT. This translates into CASNKAPDRRTPQHF.

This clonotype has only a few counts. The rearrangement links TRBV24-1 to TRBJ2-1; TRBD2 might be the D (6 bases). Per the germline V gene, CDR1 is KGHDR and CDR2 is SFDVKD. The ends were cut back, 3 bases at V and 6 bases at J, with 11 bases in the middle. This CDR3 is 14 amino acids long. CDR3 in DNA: TGTGCCACCAGTGATGGGGGACTCGCCAATGAGCAGTTCTTC. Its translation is CATSDGGLANEQFF.

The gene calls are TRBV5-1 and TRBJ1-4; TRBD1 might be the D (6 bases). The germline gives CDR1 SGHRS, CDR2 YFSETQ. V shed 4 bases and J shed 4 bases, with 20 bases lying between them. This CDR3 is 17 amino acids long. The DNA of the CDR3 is TGCGCCAGCAGCCCCCACCGGGGGGGCAGGGTTAATGAAAAACTGTTTTTT. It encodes CASSPHRGGRVNEKLFF.

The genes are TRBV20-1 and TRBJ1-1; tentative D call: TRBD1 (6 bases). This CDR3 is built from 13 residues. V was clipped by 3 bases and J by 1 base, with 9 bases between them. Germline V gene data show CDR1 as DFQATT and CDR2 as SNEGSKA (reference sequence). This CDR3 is CSARDSQNTEAFF. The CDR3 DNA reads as TGCAGTGCTAGGGACAGTCAGAACACTGAAGCTTTCTTT.

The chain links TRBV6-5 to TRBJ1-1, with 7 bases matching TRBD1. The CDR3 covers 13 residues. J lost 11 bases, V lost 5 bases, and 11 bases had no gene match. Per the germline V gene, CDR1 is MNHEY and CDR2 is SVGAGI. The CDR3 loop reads CASSNRDSVEAFF. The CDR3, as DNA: TGTGCCAGCAGTAACCGGGACAGCGTTGAGGCTTTCTTT.